This T cell receptor beta chain was observed in a study of OX40 agonist ivuxolimab in advanced cancers. Some clones are missing from TCRdb's copy, which holds only in-frame ones; the method was immunoSEQ multiplex PCR. The data contain about 38,000 clones, about 80% of them singletons. V was pared by 8 bases and J by 5 bases, with 10 bases between. The CDR3 loop spans 11 amino acids. In germline, CDR1 is MNHEY, CDR2 SVGAGI. The sequence was collected from an adult with an advanced solid tumor such as melanoma, head and neck, liver or kidney cancer. This chain links TRBV6-5 with TRBJ2-7; D is unclear. Here the sequenced sample was CD4+ or CD8+ T cells sorted from blood, taken in a trial of the OX40 agonist ivuxolimab. The CDR3 region is CASALGDEQYF. The CDR3 bases are TGTGCCAGCGCCCTTGGGGACGAGCAGTACTTC.